The source of this T cell receptor beta chain is a study of blood T cell repertoires in COVID-19 (TCRdb year 2020). With regard to the full study: Collaborator samples came from the United States, Italy and Spain and covered acute and convalescent phases of COVID-19. The prospective study material was composed of cDNA or gDNA derived from T cells, B-cell-depleted T cells, or PBMCs. Subjects who had been exposed to COVID-19, were actively infected with it, or had recovered from it provided the deeply sampled blood TCRbeta repertoires that made up the dataset. A freely available public database, intended as a resource for researchers studying the immune response to SARS-CoV-2, is where the repertoires were released. The samples were drawn from the first 160 participants of the ongoing ImmuneRACE study and from over 950 subjects provided by 6 global collaborators. The sample metadata nearly always contained a de-identified subject ID, COVID-19 status, age in years and sex. HLA class I and class II types, where available, came from metadata supplied by the sample provider rather than from assay-based typing.

On this clone itself: The specificity of this receptor is unknown. No much larger clone exists at a distance of one base, and base qualities are not known.

V gives up 1 base and J gives up 8 bases, and the segment between their germline ends measures 8 bases. CDR3 length: 12 amino acids, cysteine to phenylalanine. This entry keeps only the CDR3 DNA: 36 bases, framed from base 1. CDR1 and CDR2 are read off the germline V gene (reference sequence) as LNHDA and SQIVND. The immunoSEQ Assay, a bias-controlled multiplex PCR, was used to amplify TCRbeta CDR3 regions from genomic DNA. Per the original workflow: The number of nucleated cells in each sample was estimated by amplification of reference gene primers within the assay. To quantify the absolute abundance of each unique TCRbeta CDR3 rearrangement, sequence reads were collapsed and filtered. Productive Simpson clonality was computed per sample as the square root of Simpson's diversity index over productive rearrangements. What TCRdb holds here is the immuneACCESS table cut down to in-frame rearrangements. Part of the clones is not present; checked against another copy, under half of the missing clones reflect an unresolved V gene, and the others are unexplained. The V and J calls and the clone size are those of that table, but D and trimming were determined from the DNA. The sample table lists a few hundred thousand clones, 75% to 90% of them with a count of one. The ten largest clonotypes hold about 4.8% of the sample.

The paper as a whole reports these results and caveats: The quantity of clinical and demographic metadata differed by source and by participant and was supplied without curation.

In the prospective study, participants were roughly 18 to 100 years old, resided in fewer than 25 geographic areas of the United States, and were enrolled through a virtual design. Cohort assignment in the prospective study relied on participant-reported clinical history from a screening survey and a study questionnaire. Recovered participants in ImmuneRACE Cohort 3 were defined as having two consecutive negative NP/OP PCR tests, clearance from a healthcare professional, or resolution of symptoms. Each participant in the prospective study had whole blood, serum and a nasopharyngeal or oropharyngeal swab collected by mobile phlebotomists. Participants in the prospective study had the option to provide additional blood draws and questionnaires over a roughly 2-month period. Prospective study blood samples were shipped either frozen or at room temperature before DNA extraction.

The specimen sequenced was PBMCs or T cells enriched from blood (not recorded which). This receptor was obtained from a woman between 50 and 59 years old who had recovered from COVID-19. The rearranged chain carries TRBV19 and TRBJ1-1; matching of 5 bases hints at TRBD1 as the D gene. The CDR3 is CASSIAGGEAFF. DNA sequence: TGTGCCAGTAGTATAGCCGGGGGGGAAGCTTTCTTT.